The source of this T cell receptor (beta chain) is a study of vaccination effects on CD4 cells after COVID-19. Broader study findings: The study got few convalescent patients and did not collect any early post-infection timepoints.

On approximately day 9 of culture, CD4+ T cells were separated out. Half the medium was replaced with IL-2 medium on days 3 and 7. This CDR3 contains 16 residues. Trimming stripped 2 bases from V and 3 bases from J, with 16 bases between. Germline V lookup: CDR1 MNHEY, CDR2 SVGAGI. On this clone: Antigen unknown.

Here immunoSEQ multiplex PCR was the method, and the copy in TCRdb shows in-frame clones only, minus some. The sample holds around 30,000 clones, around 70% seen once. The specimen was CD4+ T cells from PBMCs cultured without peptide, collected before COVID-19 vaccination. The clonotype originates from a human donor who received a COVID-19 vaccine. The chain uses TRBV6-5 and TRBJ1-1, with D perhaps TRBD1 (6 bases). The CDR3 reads CASSYRTGRGYTEAFF. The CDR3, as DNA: TGTGCCAGCAGTTACAGAACAGGGCGCGGGTACACTGAAGCTTTCTTT.